Sequencing of this T cell receptor (beta chain) was carried out in a study of CD8 T cells in ankylosing spondylitis. Findings of the study overall: Reported data indicate significant enrichment of disease-linked clones within matched ankylosing spondylitis synovial fluid.

TCRdb recomputed calls from the 5' RACE reads with MiXCR, one row per CDR3 protein. Of around 150,000 distinct CDR3 sequences in the sample, about 42% were seen once. Details on this clonotype: Its specificity is not known.

CDR1 is SGHAT, CDR2 FQNNGV, per germline. This CDR3 region has 17 residues. V was pared by 5 bases and J by 1 base, with 4 bases of the junction left unmatched. This chain uses TRBV11-2 with TRBJ1-6, with TRBD1 matching 11 bases. The sequenced sample consisted of synovial fluid, either unsorted or a sorted T cell fraction (not recorded which). The TCR was taken from a male donor with ankylosing spondylitis. The CDR3 sequence is CASSVGQGVSYNSPLHF. The CDR3 bases are TGTGCCAGCAGCGTGGGACAGGGGGTGTCCTATAATTCACCCCTCCACTTT.